Listed below are T cell receptor beta chains from one sample, sequenced in a study of neoadjuvant anti-PD-1 for oral cavity cancer. The assay was immunoSEQ multiplex PCR, and TCRdb's table has in-frame clones only and misses some. This table has 11,000 to 15,000 clones, roughly 67% appearing once. The source material was PBMCs, sampled before nivolumab (anti-PD-1) treatment. These receptors were collected from a person between 35 and 79 years old with oral cavity squamous cell carcinoma. The CDR3 runs from the conserved cysteine through the conserved F or W. Each record gives: clone size, V gene, D gene, J gene, CDR3 protein, CDR3 DNA. The D gene is left open where the match is weak. Clone size, where shown, is once, few, many, or a class for clones that have expanded.

.	TRBV6-1	.	TRBJ2-7	CASTGGSVYEQYF	TGTGCCAGCACGGGGGGCTCAGTCTACGAGCAGTACTTC
.	TRBV11-3	.	TRBJ2-2	CASSFGQNTGELFF	TGTGCCAGCAGCTTCGGACAGAACACCGGGGAGCTGTTTTTT
few	TRBV7-2	.	TRBJ2-1	CASSLGWGYNEQFF	TGTGCCAGCAGCTTAGGGTGGGGATACAATGAGCAGTTCTTC
.	TRBV5-1	TRBD1	TRBJ1-2	CASSLGQGGYGYTF	TGCGCCAGCAGCTTGGGACAGGGCGGCTATGGCTACACCTTC
.	TRBV5-6	.	TRBJ2-4	CASSLALGGNIQYF	TGTGCCAGCAGCTTGGCCCTAGGCGGAAACATTCAGTACTTC
.	TRBV5-1	.	TRBJ2-2	CASSLKMVSGAGELFF	TGCGCCAGCAGCTTGAAAATGGTGTCAGGGGCCGGGGAGCTGTTTTTT
.	TRBV6-1	.	TRBJ1-3	CASSEVLRSGNTIYF	TGTGCCAGCAGTGAAGTTCTGCGTTCTGGAAACACCATATATTTT
few	TRBV30	.	TRBJ1-4	CAWSVRGRKLFF	TGTGCCTGGAGTGTGCGAGGGCGAAAACTGTTTTTT
.	TRBV30	TRBD1	TRBJ1-6	CASKSWTGGSPLHF	TGTGCCTCCAAGTCCTGGACAGGGGGATCACCCCTCCACTTT
few	TRBV10-1	TRBD2	TRBJ2-1	CASSVGTSGNNEQFF	TGCGCCAGCAGTGTGGGGACTAGCGGGAACAATGAGCAGTTCTTC
.	TRBV27	.	TRBJ1-3	CASSSRESGNTIYF	TGTGCCAGCAGTTCCAGGGAATCTGGAAACACCATATATTTT
few	TRBV6-5	.	TRBJ1-2	CASSFDGNYGYTF	TGTGCCAGCAGTTTCGACGGAAACTATGGCTACACCTTC
.	TRBV7-2	.	TRBJ1-1	CASSLGQGVNTEAFF	TGTGCCAGCAGCTTGGGGCAGGGAGTGAACACTGAAGCTTTCTTT
.	TRBV2	.	TRBJ2-7	CASTRGGNYEQYF	TGTGCCAGCACCCGGGGAGGTAATTACGAGCAGTACTTC
.	TRBV5-1	.	TRBJ2-2	CASSLESRAGTGELFF	TGCGCCAGCAGCTTGGAAAGCAGGGCGGGCACCGGGGAGCTGTTTTTT
.	TRBV6-9	.	TRBJ2-3	CASSYRDKSSTDTQYF	TGTGCCAGCAGTTATCGGGACAAATCTAGCACAGATACGCAGTATTTT
.	TRBV29-1	.	TRBJ2-7	CSVEFRDEQYF	TGCAGCGTTGAATTCAGGGACGAGCAGTACTTC
.	TRBV4-1	TRBD2	TRBJ2-5	CASSHSSGGNQETQYF	TGCGCCAGCAGCCATTCTAGCGGGGGAAACCAAGAGACCCAGTACTTC
.	TRBV28	.	TRBJ1-1	CASSRIRQAGNTEAFF	TGTGCCAGCAGCCGAATTAGACAGGCTGGGAACACTGAAGCTTTCTTT
few	TRBV18	TRBD1	TRBJ2-1	CASSPGTGSDEQFF	TGTGCCAGCTCACCTGGGACAGGGTCGGATGAGCAGTTCTTC
.	TRBV27	.	TRBJ2-1	CASSRDSYNEQFF	TGTGCCAGCAGCCGGGACTCTTACAATGAGCAGTTCTTC
.	TRBV28	.	TRBJ1-4	CASSFTGASGEKLFF	TGTGCCAGCAGTTTTACCGGAGCAAGCGGTGAAAAACTGTTTTTT
.	TRBV10-3	.	TRBJ2-7	CAITQDSLPYEQYF	TGTGCCATCACCCAGGACTCGCTTCCCTACGAGCAGTACTTC
.	TRBV7-2	TRBD1	TRBJ2-7	CASSSPTGVGYEQYF	TGTGCCAGCAGCTCACCTACAGGGGTCGGCTACGAGCAGTACTTC
.	TRBV27	.	TRBJ2-7	CASSLSWGQRVSYEQYF	TGTGCCAGCAGTTTAAGCTGGGGACAGCGGGTTTCTTACGAGCAGTACTTC
.	TRBV5-1	.	TRBJ2-3	CASIEGSSTDTQYF	TGCGCCAGCATAGAGGGGAGTAGCACAGATACGCAGTATTTT
.	TRBV6-5	.	TRBJ1-4	CASSPGITGEKLFF	TGTGCCAGCAGCCCAGGGATCACGGGAGAAAAACTGTTTTTT
.	TRBV7-9	.	TRBJ2-5	CASSLGGGLETQYF	TGTGCCAGCAGCTTAGGCGGGGGCCTAGAGACCCAGTACTTC
.	TRBV4-1	.	TRBJ1-3	CASSQIGLLSGNTIYF	TGCGCCAGCAGCCAAATAGGTTTACTCTCTGGAAACACCATATATTTT
.	TRBV5-4	.	TRBJ1-1	CASSLWGGTEAFF	TGTGCCAGCAGCTTGTGGGGAGGCACTGAAGCTTTCTTT
.	TRBV5-1	.	TRBJ1-1	CASSFKVNTEAFF	TGCGCCAGCAGTTTTAAAGTGAACACTGAAGCTTTCTTT
.	TRBV28	.	TRBJ2-5	CASSLEQKETQYF	TGTGCCAGCAGTTTAGAACAGAAAGAGACCCAGTACTTC
once	TRBV28	.	TRBJ1-1	CASSAPGRRKAFF	TGTGCCAGCAGCGCGCCGGGACGAAGAAAAGCTTTCTTT
few	TRBV18	.	TRBJ1-2	CASSPPEGATSDGYTF	TGTGCCAGCTCACCACCGGAGGGCGCGACCTCAGATGGCTACACCTTC
.	TRBV4-2	.	TRBJ2-5	CASSQGVQLQETQYF	TGTGCCAGCAGCCAAGGGGTACAGCTCCAAGAGACCCAGTACTTC
.	TRBV18	.	TRBJ2-1	CASSNLPPFGAGHDNEQFF	TGTGCCAGCTCTAATCTACCCCCATTCGGAGCGGGACACGACAATGAGCAGTTCTTC
.	TRBV5-6	TRBD2	TRBJ2-3	CASSYGLAGGYTDTQYF	TGTGCCAGCAGCTACGGACTAGCGGGGGGTTACACAGATACGCAGTATTTT
.	TRBV15	.	TRBJ2-1	CATRRTGGFSYNEQFF	TGTGCCACCAGAAGGACGGGGGGCTTCTCCTACAATGAGCAGTTCTTC
.	TRBV7-2	.	TRBJ2-7	CASSLGRRGRFSYEQYF	TGTGCCAGCAGCTTGGGCCGTCGGGGGAGGTTCTCCTACGAGCAGTACTTC
.	TRBV2	.	TRBJ1-2	CASKRSERDGYTF	TGTGCCAGCAAGCGTTCGGAACGGGATGGCTACACCTTC
.	TRBV2	.	TRBJ2-7	CASSLTGTYEQYF	TGTGCCAGCAGCCTCACAGGGACCTACGAGCAGTACTTC
.	TRBV2	TRBD1	TRBJ1-2	CASSAPGQGGRGYTF	TGTGCCAGCAGCGCTCCGGGACAGGGCGGTAGGGGCTACACCTTC
.	TRBV27	TRBD1	TRBJ1-1	CASSLVPGQSTEAFF	TGTGCCAGCAGTTTAGTCCCGGGACAGAGCACTGAAGCTTTCTTT
.	TRBV9	TRBD2	TRBJ2-3	CASSVATSSGALTDTQYF	TGTGCCAGCAGCGTAGCTACGTCTAGCGGGGCGCTCACAGATACGCAGTATTTT
.	TRBV27	TRBD2	TRBJ2-1	CASSLRLSGLAGVNEQFF	TGTGCCAGCAGTTTACGGTTGTCAGGACTAGCGGGAGTAAATGAGCAGTTCTTC
.	TRBV6-1	.	TRBJ2-5	CALTPNRETQYF	TGTGCCCTGACTCCGAATAGAGAGACCCAGTACTTC
.	TRBV2	.	TRBJ1-6	CASTGGDRWDSPLHF	TGTGCCAGCACCGGGGGGGATAGGTGGGATTCACCCCTCCACTTT
.	TRBV19	TRBD1	TRBJ1-1	CAGRSGGNTEAFF	TGTGCCGGTCGATCAGGGGGAAACACTGAAGCTTTCTTT